The rows below give T cell receptor beta chains drawn from one sample of a study of OX40 agonist ivuxolimab in advanced cancers. Assay used: immunoSEQ multiplex PCR; TCRdb lists only in-frame clones, some missing. The sample contains around 66,000 clones, 85% of which appear only once. The sequencing here drew on CD4+ or CD8+ T cells sorted from blood, taken in a trial of the OX40 agonist ivuxolimab. The origin of the receptors is an adult with an advanced solid tumor such as melanoma, head and neck, liver or kidney cancer. CDR3s include the opening cysteine and the closing phenylalanine or tryptophan. A D gene is named only where the DNA matches it firmly. Expanded clones are given a class, and other clones once, few, many or no size at all.

V gene: TRBV2
D gene: -
J gene: TRBJ1-3
clone size: -
CDR3 length: 15
CDR3 protein: CASIFNRGSGNTIYF
CDR3 DNA: TGTGCCAGCATTTTCAACCGGGGGTCCGGAAACACCATATATTTT

V gene: TRBV30
D gene: -
J gene: TRBJ1-2
clone size: few
CDR3 length: 13
CDR3 protein: CAWRVSANYGYTF
CDR3 DNA: TGTGCCTGGAGGGTGTCCGCTAACTATGGCTACACCTTC

V gene: TRBV7-3
D gene: -
J gene: TRBJ1-2
clone size: -
CDR3 length: 13
CDR3 protein: CASSLLSREGYTF
CDR3 DNA: TGTGCCAGCAGCTTACTTAGCAGGGAGGGCTACACCTTC

V gene: TRBV2
D gene: -
J gene: TRBJ1-6
clone size: -
CDR3 length: 13
CDR3 protein: CASSDRSNSPLHF
CDR3 DNA: TGTGCCAGCAGTGATCGCAGTAATTCACCCCTCCACTTT

V gene: TRBV29-1
D gene: -
J gene: TRBJ1-2
clone size: -
CDR3 length: 11
CDR3 protein: CSVVGRDGYTF
CDR3 DNA: TGCAGCGTAGTTGGCCGGGATGGCTACACCTTC

V gene: TRBV11-2
D gene: -
J gene: TRBJ2-7
clone size: -
CDR3 length: 12
CDR3 protein: CASSQTQGEQYF
CDR3 DNA: TGTGCCAGCAGCCAAACGCAGGGTGAGCAGTACTTC

V gene: TRBV6-6
D gene: -
J gene: TRBJ2-1
clone size: -
CDR3 length: 13
CDR3 protein: CASRIDSYNEQFF
CDR3 DNA: TGTGCCAGCAGAATTGACAGTTACAATGAGCAGTTCTTC

V gene: TRBV9
D gene: -
J gene: TRBJ2-3
clone size: -
CDR3 length: 15
CDR3 protein: CASSVGGQPTDTQYF
CDR3 DNA: TGTGCCAGCAGCGTAGGCGGACAACCAACAGATACGCAGTATTTT

V gene: TRBV6-5
D gene: -
J gene: TRBJ1-5
clone size: -
CDR3 length: 13
CDR3 protein: CASSETQGQPQHF
CDR3 DNA: TGTGCCAGCAGTGAGACCCAGGGTCAGCCCCAGCATTTT

V gene: TRBV11-2
D gene: TRBD1
J gene: TRBJ2-5
clone size: -
CDR3 length: 15
CDR3 protein: CASSYRTGKRETQYF
CDR3 DNA: TGTGCCAGCAGCTATAGGACAGGGAAGCGAGAGACCCAGTACTTC

V gene: TRBV19
D gene: -
J gene: TRBJ2-7
clone size: -
CDR3 length: 13
CDR3 protein: CASSIIDSYEQYF
CDR3 DNA: TGTGCCAGTAGTATAATAGATTCCTACGAGCAGTACTTC

V gene: TRBV28
D gene: TRBD1
J gene: TRBJ1-1
clone size: -
CDR3 length: 12
CDR3 protein: CAIWDRGGEAFF
CDR3 DNA: TGTGCCATCTGGGACAGGGGCGGTGAAGCTTTCTTT

V gene: TRBV30
D gene: -
J gene: TRBJ2-1
clone size: -
CDR3 length: 12
CDR3 protein: CAWSPPVNEQFF
CDR3 DNA: TGTGCCTGGAGCCCACCGGTCAATGAGCAGTTCTTC

V gene: TRBV5-6
D gene: TRBD2
J gene: TRBJ2-2
clone size: -
CDR3 length: 16
CDR3 protein: CASSRGLALNTGELFF
CDR3 DNA: TGTGCCAGCAGCCGCGGACTAGCGCTGAACACCGGGGAGCTGTTTTTT

V gene: TRBV11-1
D gene: -
J gene: TRBJ2-3
clone size: -
CDR3 length: 14
CDR3 protein: CASSSKAGTDTQYF
CDR3 DNA: TGTGCCAGCAGCTCTAAGGCAGGTACAGATACGCAGTATTTT

V gene: TRBV11-2
D gene: -
J gene: TRBJ1-1
clone size: -
CDR3 length: 13
CDR3 protein: CASSRTAFTEAFF
CDR3 DNA: TGTGCCAGCAGCCGAACAGCTTTCACTGAAGCTTTCTTT

V gene: TRBV5-4
D gene: -
J gene: TRBJ2-7
clone size: -
CDR3 length: 13
CDR3 protein: CASSQRGANEQYF
CDR3 DNA: TGTGCCAGCAGTCAAAGGGGTGCAAACGAGCAGTACTTC

V gene: TRBV7-6
D gene: -
J gene: TRBJ2-1
clone size: -
CDR3 length: 15
CDR3 protein: CASSLGAIAYNEQFF
CDR3 DNA: TGTGCCAGCAGCTTAGGAGCGATAGCCTACAATGAGCAGTTCTTC

V gene: TRBV6-1
D gene: -
J gene: TRBJ1-5
clone size: -
CDR3 length: 11
CDR3 protein: CASRSNQPQHF
CDR3 DNA: TGTGCCAGTCGGAGTAATCAGCCCCAGCATTTT

V gene: TRBV6-5
D gene: TRBD2
J gene: TRBJ2-5
clone size: once
CDR3 length: 13
CDR3 protein: CASSSGRLETQYF
CDR3 DNA: TGTGCCAGCAGTAGCGGGAGATTAGAGACCCAGTACTTC

V gene: TRBV9
D gene: -
J gene: TRBJ2-1
clone size: -
CDR3 length: 16
CDR3 protein: CASSVGGEGGAGEQFF
CDR3 DNA: TGTGCCAGCAGCGTAGGAGGAGAGGGGGGGGCCGGCGAGCAGTTCTTC

V gene: TRBV7-2
D gene: TRBD1
J gene: TRBJ1-4
clone size: -
CDR3 length: 15
CDR3 protein: CASSPPDRGNEKLFF
CDR3 DNA: TGTGCCAGCAGCCCCCCGGACAGGGGGAATGAAAAACTGTTTTTT

V gene: TRBV5-1
D gene: -
J gene: TRBJ2-6
clone size: -
CDR3 length: 16
CDR3 protein: CASFDGGISGANVLTF
CDR3 DNA: TGCGCCAGCTTCGACGGAGGAATCTCTGGGGCCAACGTCCTGACTTTC

V gene: TRBV6-5
D gene: -
J gene: TRBJ1-2
clone size: few
CDR3 length: 14
CDR3 protein: CASFLRGVAGGYTF
CDR3 DNA: TGTGCCAGCTTTCTCCGGGGTGTCGCAGGTGGCTACACCTTC

V gene: TRBV19
D gene: -
J gene: TRBJ2-1
clone size: -
CDR3 length: 11
CDR3 protein: CASSIVNEQFF
CDR3 DNA: TGTGCCAGTAGTATAGTTAATGAGCAGTTCTTC

V gene: TRBV5-1
D gene: -
J gene: TRBJ2-7
clone size: -
CDR3 length: 14
CDR3 protein: CASSLAGGVREQYF
CDR3 DNA: TGCGCCAGCAGCTTGGCTGGAGGGGTACGGGAGCAGTACTTC

V gene: TRBV5-5
D gene: -
J gene: TRBJ1-5
clone size: -
CDR3 length: 13
CDR3 protein: CASSLGVGQPQHF
CDR3 DNA: TGTGCCAGCAGCTTGGGGGTGGGTCAGCCCCAGCATTTT

V gene: TRBV7-9
D gene: -
J gene: TRBJ2-5
clone size: once
CDR3 length: 13
CDR3 protein: CASSPLRGETQYF
CDR3 DNA: TGTGCCAGCAGCCCTTTAAGGGGGGAGACCCAGTACTTC

V gene: TRBV7-3
D gene: -
J gene: TRBJ2-1
clone size: -
CDR3 length: 15
CDR3 protein: CASSLTPGLSNEQFF
CDR3 DNA: TGTGCCAGCAGCTTAACACCGGGGTTAAGTAATGAGCAGTTCTTC

V gene: TRBV28
D gene: -
J gene: TRBJ1-3
clone size: -
CDR3 length: 17
CDR3 protein: CASSLSGGFVSGNTIYF
CDR3 DNA: TGTGCCAGCAGTTTAAGTGGCGGGTTCGTCTCTGGAAACACCATATATTTT

V gene: TRBV6-1
D gene: TRBD2
J gene: TRBJ2-3
clone size: -
CDR3 length: 15
CDR3 protein: CASSRTSFQPDTQYF
CDR3 DNA: TGTGCCAGCAGCAGGACTAGTTTTCAACCAGATACGCAGTATTTT

V gene: TRBV7-3
D gene: -
J gene: TRBJ2-5
clone size: -
CDR3 length: 13
CDR3 protein: CASSLPGSETQYF
CDR3 DNA: TGTGCCAGCAGCTTACCAGGTTCAGAGACCCAGTACTTC

V gene: TRBV6-6
D gene: -
J gene: TRBJ2-7
clone size: -
CDR3 length: 14
CDR3 protein: CASSLGQGRGAQYF
CDR3 DNA: TGTGCCAGCAGTCTTGGACAGGGCCGGGGGGCGCAGTACTTC

V gene: TRBV7-8
D gene: TRBD1
J gene: TRBJ1-2
clone size: once
CDR3 length: 18
CDR3 protein: CASSPSPSPFDREGGYTF
CDR3 DNA: TGTGCCAGCAGCCCCTCCCCCTCCCCCTTTGACAGGGAGGGTGGCTACACCTTC

V gene: TRBV7-7
D gene: TRBD2
J gene: TRBJ2-2
clone size: -
CDR3 length: 15
CDR3 protein: CASSPTSGSTGELFF
CDR3 DNA: TGTGCCAGCAGCCCGACTAGCGGGAGTACCGGGGAGCTGTTTTTT

V gene: TRBV6-5
D gene: TRBD1
J gene: TRBJ2-7
clone size: -
CDR3 length: 14
CDR3 protein: CASRRDRVVYEQYF
CDR3 DNA: TGTGCCAGCAGACGGGACAGGGTAGTCTACGAGCAGTACTTC

V gene: TRBV7-8
D gene: -
J gene: TRBJ1-5
clone size: few
CDR3 length: 14
CDR3 protein: CASSFDIRNQPQHF
CDR3 DNA: TGTGCCAGCAGCTTCGACATACGCAATCAGCCCCAGCATTTT

V gene: TRBV5-1
D gene: TRBD2
J gene: TRBJ2-3
clone size: -
CDR3 length: 18
CDR3 protein: CASSVGLAGGYFADTQYF
CDR3 DNA: TGCGCCAGCAGCGTCGGGTTGGCGGGAGGTTATTTCGCAGATACGCAGTATTTT

V gene: TRBV11-2
D gene: TRBD2
J gene: TRBJ2-7
clone size: -
CDR3 length: 15
CDR3 protein: CASSSPGLAGYEQYF
CDR3 DNA: TGTGCCAGCAGCTCCCCGGGACTAGCGGGGTACGAGCAGTACTTC

V gene: TRBV30
D gene: -
J gene: TRBJ1-1
clone size: -
CDR3 length: 13
CDR3 protein: CASSIGGNTEAFF
CDR3 DNA: TGTGCCTCCTCCATCGGCGGGAACACTGAAGCTTTCTTT

V gene: TRBV7-7
D gene: TRBD2
J gene: TRBJ2-1
clone size: -
CDR3 length: 16
CDR3 protein: CASSAQPSGSYNEQFF
CDR3 DNA: TGTGCCAGCAGCGCCCAACCTAGCGGCTCCTACAATGAGCAGTTCTTC

V gene: TRBV9
D gene: -
J gene: TRBJ2-2
clone size: -
CDR3 length: 13
CDR3 protein: CASSVGNTGELFF
CDR3 DNA: TGTGCCAGCAGCGTAGGAAACACCGGGGAGCTGTTTTTT

V gene: TRBV6-5
D gene: -
J gene: TRBJ2-5
clone size: -
CDR3 length: 11
CDR3 protein: CASSYQETQYF
CDR3 DNA: TGTGCCAGCAGTTATCAGGAGACCCAGTACTTC

V gene: TRBV2
D gene: -
J gene: TRBJ2-1
clone size: -
CDR3 length: 13
CDR3 protein: CASSEQGIGEQFF
CDR3 DNA: TGTGCCAGCAGTGAACAAGGAATCGGGGAGCAGTTCTTC

V gene: TRBV5-1
D gene: TRBD1
J gene: TRBJ2-7
clone size: -
CDR3 length: 14
CDR3 protein: CASSLRTGPYEQYF
CDR3 DNA: TGCGCCAGCAGCTTACGGACAGGCCCCTACGAGCAGTACTTC

V gene: TRBV18
D gene: -
J gene: TRBJ1-1
clone size: -
CDR3 length: 15
CDR3 protein: CASSPQQSLNTEAFF
CDR3 DNA: TGTGCCAGCTCACCACAGCAGTCCTTGAACACTGAAGCTTTCTTT

V gene: TRBV27
D gene: TRBD1
J gene: TRBJ2-1
clone size: -
CDR3 length: 16
CDR3 protein: CASRTAFRDRDGEQFF
CDR3 DNA: TGTGCCAGCAGGACCGCCTTCCGGGACAGGGACGGTGAGCAGTTCTTC

V gene: TRBV9
D gene: TRBD1
J gene: TRBJ1-3
clone size: -
CDR3 length: 15
CDR3 protein: CASSEQGAIGNTIYF
CDR3 DNA: TGTGCCAGCAGCGAACAGGGGGCAATTGGAAACACCATATATTTT

V gene: TRBV6-1
D gene: TRBD1
J gene: TRBJ2-2
clone size: -
CDR3 length: 12
CDR3 protein: CAINRGAGELFF
CDR3 DNA: TGTGCCATCAACAGGGGAGCCGGGGAGCTGTTTTTT

V gene: TRBV15
D gene: -
J gene: TRBJ2-4
clone size: -
CDR3 length: 20
CDR3 protein: CATSRDKAQGADLAKNIQYF
CDR3 DNA: TGTGCCACCAGCAGAGATAAGGCGCAGGGAGCCGACCTAGCCAAAAACATTCAGTACTTC

V gene: TRBV11-3
D gene: -
J gene: TRBJ2-2
clone size: -
CDR3 length: 16
CDR3 protein: CASSPAGHQYTGELFF
CDR3 DNA: TGTGCCAGCAGCCCCGCGGGACATCAATACACCGGGGAGCTGTTTTTT